This entry concerns a single T cell receptor beta chain. Its antigen is undetermined. The sample comes from a study of shared clonotypes between healthy human individuals. Study in general: Donors had three CD4 naive, three CD4 memory, two CD8 naive and one CD8 memory plate apiece.

Per the original data handling: ImmunoSEQ only sent back junction sequences with no quality scores, so filtering was done differently. Clones were read by immunoSEQ multiplex PCR, and TCRdb kept only the in-frame ones, dropping some. That table gives V, J and clone size, and the DNA gave D and trimming. The sample lists some 2.4 million clones; under 95% were seen once. The CDR3 has 14 amino acids. Germline CDR1 and CDR2: SGHNT and YENEEA. General study points: Clonotype sharing among donors, it was expected, would be affected by sequencing depth.

The sample was naive CD4+ T cells from PBMCs. Subset given: CD45RA+ positively selected. The clonotype comes from a man aged 18 to 30 in good health. Some clones in this sample may be carry-over from other donors' samples. The chain is built from TRBV11-3 and TRBJ2-5; 9 bases align to TRBD2. The DNA end is a closer match to TRBJ2-7, so the J assignment may be wrong. This CDR3 is CASSLASGTYEQYF. DNA for the CDR3: TGTGCCAGCAGCTTAGCTAGCGGGACCTACGAGCAGTACTTC.